Following are 32 T cell receptor beta chains from one sample sequenced in a study of patients and donors after allogeneic stem cell transplantation. Each CDR3 protein is one row after TCRdb ran MiXCR on the RT-PCR reads. Of about 960,000 distinct CDR3 sequences in the sample, approximately 19% were seen once. Sequencing used blood, either unsorted or a sorted T cell fraction (not recorded which). Receptors were obtained from a human donor who was either an allogeneic HSCT recipient or a stem cell or donor lymphocyte infusion donor (not recorded which). It is not recorded whose cells these are; they may come from a transplant donor.

This clonotype was seen a handful of times. The chain employs TRBV12-3 or TRBV12-4 and TRBJ2-7; D is possibly TRBD1 (6 bases). Trimming removed 0 bases from V and 9 bases from J, with 6 bases in between. The CDR3 has 11 amino acids. Here the CDR3 reads CASSLAGAQYF. The CDR3 coding sequence is TGTGCCAGCAGTTTAGCGGGGGCGCAGTACTTC.

The chain links TRBV2 to TRBJ1-5; D is unresolved. Germline loops: CDR1 SNHLY, CDR2 FYNNEI. The CDR3 runs to 17 residues. V gave up 2 bases and J gave up 1 base, with 15 bases separating them. The DNA of the CDR3 is TGTGCCAGCAGTGAACGACGGGGTAGATTAAGCAATCAGCCCCAGCATTTT. Translated, it gives CASSERRGRLSNQPQHF.

The chain links TRBV7-3 to TRBJ2-2; D not resolved. This CDR3 is built from 16 residues. Trimming shortened V by 4 bases and J by 1 base, and 13 bases separated the two germline ends. In germline, CDR1 is SGHTA, CDR2 FQGTGA. The CDR3 sequence: CASSWGSSLNTGELFF. In DNA, the CDR3 is TGTGCCAGCAGCTGGGGAAGCTCTTTGAACACCGGGGAGCTGTTTTTT.

This clonotype was counted ten times or more. V is TRBV12-3 or TRBV12-4 and J is TRBJ1-1, with D possibly being TRBD1 (6 bases). V was trimmed by 5 bases and J by 3 bases, leaving 10 bases between them. The CDR3 has 13 amino acids. The CDR3 spells CASSRGPDTEAFF. In nucleotides, the CDR3 is TGTGCCAGCAGTCGGGGGCCCGACACTGAAGCTTTCTTT.

The chain combines TRBV5-6 with TRBJ2-3, with D perhaps matching TRBD2 (6 bases). V dropped 7 bases and J dropped 4 bases, with 25 bases sitting between them. Germline assignment: CDR1 SGHDT and CDR2 YYEEEE. The CDR3 covers 17 residues. CDR3 sequence: CASGSPRGGIPPDTQYF. In DNA, the CDR3 is TGTGCCAGCGGCTCCCCTAGAGGCGGGATCCCCCCAGATACGCAGTATTTT.

This clonotype occurred a few times. The chain couples TRBV7-3 to TRBJ2-4; D is unclear. Trimming removed 0 bases at V and 8 bases at J, with 11 bases between. The germline V gene has CDR1 SGHTA and CDR2 FQGTGA. This CDR3 has 14 residues. CDR3 sequence (DNA): TGTGCCAGCAGCTTAACCGGGCTTAGAGACATTCAGTACTTC. This translates into CASSLTGLRDIQYF.

This clonotype occurred a few times. The chain couples TRBV27 to TRBJ1-2; maybe TRBD1 (6 bases). This CDR3 contains 16 residues. Germline loops: CDR1 MNHEY, CDR2 SMNVEV (reference sequence). V lost 7 bases and J lost 4, with 22 bases in between. CDR3 DNA: TGTGCCAGCACCTCTCATTACGGACAGTCCCCCTATGGCTACACCTTC. Its protein is CASTSHYGQSPYGYTF.

The rearrangement joins TRBV7-9 to TRBJ1-3, with D possibly matching TRBD1 (5 bases). The CDR3 has 16 amino acids. Trimming pared 1 base from V and 4 bases from J, leaving 14 bases between. CDR1 and CDR2 (germline): SEHNR, FQNEAQ (reference sequence). CDR3 sequence (DNA): TGTGCCAGCAGCTTAGAGACTTCGAGGGGCGGAAACACCATATATTTT. Translated, it gives CASSLETSRGGNTIYF.

The V and J genes are TRBV5-4 and TRBJ2-1, with a weak D call TRBD1 (5 bases). V was clipped by 4 bases and J by 3 bases, with 20 bases between them. The CDR3 has 17 amino acids. The V gene's germline CDR1 is SGHNT and CDR2 YYREEE (reference sequence). In nucleotides, the CDR3 is TGTGCCAGCAGCCTCGGATCAGGACAAGAACGCTACAATGAGCAGTTCTTC. It yields the protein CASSLGSGQERYNEQFF.

This clonotype was detected ten times or more. The chain uses TRBV12-3 or TRBV12-4 and TRBJ1-1; a possible D gene is TRBD1 (6 bases). V was pared by 6 bases and J by 10 bases, with 15 bases between. This CDR3 has 12 residues. CDR3 coding DNA: TGTGCCAGCAGGACTACAGGGTCAGGAGCTTTCTTT. Translation: CASRTTGSGAFF.

The V and J genes are TRBV24-1 and TRBJ2-1, with D possibly being TRBD2 (6 bases). Looked up from germline, CDR1 is KGHDR and CDR2 is SFDVKD. V lost 3 bases to trimming and J lost 10 bases, with 27 bases between them. CDR3 length equals 18 residues. The CDR3 DNA sequence: TGTGCCACCAGTGATGACCTCGTAGGGAGGTCGGCACATCGGGAGCAGTTCTTC. Translated, it gives CATSDDLVGRSAHREQFF.

In this sample, this clonotype turned up many times. The V and J genes are TRBV29-1 and TRBJ2-1, with D perhaps matching TRBD2 (5 bases). Trimming took off 5 bases at V and 5 bases at J, with 13 bases between the two ends. CDR3 length equals 13 residues. Germline-derived CDR1 and CDR2 are SQVTM and ANQGSEA. CDR3 loop: CSVLYYGDNEQFF. In DNA form, the CDR3 reads TGCAGCGTTTTATACTACGGGGACAATGAGCAGTTCTTC.

This clonotype occurred a few times. This chain connects TRBV12-3 or TRBV12-4 to TRBJ2-3, with D hard to call. V dropped 5 bases and J dropped 2 bases, with 11 bases sitting between them. The CDR3 totals 14 residues. In DNA, the CDR3 is TGTGCCAGCAGTCCGTCCAGCCCCACAGATACGCAGTATTTT. This gives the protein CASSPSSPTDTQYF.

The chain employs TRBV7-9 and TRBJ1-4; the D gene is possibly TRBD1 (5 bases). The CDR3 consists of 15 residues. CDR1 SEHNR and CDR2 FQNEAQ come from the germline V gene (reference sequence). Trimming removed 1 base from V and 3 bases from J, with 9 bases in between. This chain's CDR3 is CASSLVSRANEKLFF. In nucleotides, the CDR3 is TGTGCCAGCAGCTTAGTTTCCAGGGCTAATGAAAAACTGTTTTTT.

This clonotype came up many times. The chain carries TRBV29-1 and TRBJ2-1; D uncertain. The CDR3 contains 11 residues. Germline V gene sequence: CDR1 SQVTM, CDR2 ANQGSEA. V shed 7 bases and J shed 4 bases, with 8 bases lying between them. The CDR3 DNA follows: TGCAGCGCAGGAACATACAATGAGCAGTTCTTC. Protein: CSAGTYNEQFF.

This rearrangement joins TRBV28 to TRBJ1-2, with TRBD1 matching over 9 bases. The V segment lost 5 bases and the J segment 5 bases; nucleotides outside the gene matches: 15. Per germline, CDR1 MDHEN and CDR2 SYDVKM. This CDR3 region has 17 residues. The DNA for the CDR3 is TGTGCCAGCAGTCCTGACAGGGGGAAAGGTAGTTGGTATGGCTACACCTTC. Translation: CASSPDRGKGSWYGYTF.

J is TRBJ2-1 and V is TRBV15, with 8 nucleotides matching TRBD2. CDR1 and CDR2 from the germline V gene are LNHNV and YYDKDF (reference sequence). J lost 3 bases, V lost 3 bases, and 10 bases had no gene match. The CDR3 has 17 amino acids. The CDR3 here is CATSSGLASLIYNEQFF. For the CDR3, the DNA is TGTGCCACCAGCAGCGGACTAGCCTCACTCATCTACAATGAGCAGTTCTTC.

This clonotype was picked up a small number of times. V gene TRBV15 combines with J gene TRBJ1-5, with D perhaps matching TRBD1 (5 bases). Germline CDR1 reads LNHNV; CDR2 reads YYDKDF (reference sequence). Trimming pared 5 bases from V and 2 bases from J, leaving 7 bases between. The CDR3 length is 13 residues. The CDR3 DNA reads as TGTGCCACCAGCCGGGGGGGCAATCAGCCCCAGCATTTT. Translating gives CATSRGGNQPQHF.

This clonotype appeared a few times. This chain links TRBV9 with TRBJ2-3; D could derive from TRBD1 or TRBD2 (6 bases each). This CDR3 is built from 16 residues. V lost 2 bases and J lost 3, with 16 bases in between. Germline CDR1 is SGDLS and CDR2 is YYNGEE. The CDR3: CASSVIAGGQTDTQYF. For the CDR3, the DNA is TGTGCCAGCAGCGTTATCGCTGGGGGGCAGACAGATACGCAGTATTTT.

Only a few counts were recorded for this clonotype. The chain couples TRBV7-2 to TRBJ1-5, with D possibly matching TRBD1 (5 bases). Germline CDR1 SGHTA, CDR2 FQGNSA. Trimming stripped 0 bases from V and 6 bases from J, with 15 bases between. This CDR3 comprises 16 residues. The DNA for the CDR3 is TGTGCCAGCAGCTTAGCGGGACGTTCGAGTGGTCAGCCCCAGCATTTT. It yields the protein CASSLAGRSSGQPQHF.

This clonotype was seen many times. Compared with germline, one end of the junction differs, possibly owing to a read error. The chain links TRBV19 to TRBJ1-1; D gene ambiguous. CDR1 LNHDA and CDR2 SQIVND come from the germline V gene (reference sequence). The CDR3 length is 13 residues. The CDR3 loop reads CASSTGVNTEAFF. The CDR3 DNA reads TGCGCCAGCAGTACCGGGGTGAACACTGAAGCTTTCTTT.

The CDR3 here is CASSQTTGRDNSPLHF. The CDR3 DNA is TGCGCCAGCAGCCAAACGACAGGGCGAGACAATTCACCCCTCCACTTT. This sequence joins TRBV4-1 and TRBJ1-6; 7 bases are a match to TRBD1. This CDR3 has 16 amino acids. Germline-derived CDR1 and CDR2 are MGHRA and YSYEKL. The V gene end was trimmed by 2 bases and the J gene end by 7 bases; junction bases not matched to a gene: 8.

This chain uses TRBV7-6 with TRBJ2-6, with D tentatively TRBD2 (5 bases). Per the germline V gene, CDR1 is SGHVS and CDR2 is FNYEAQ. The CDR3 sequence is 17 residues long. The V gene lost 1 base and the J gene lost 4 bases, with 14 bases spanning the gap. CDR3 DNA: TGTGCCAGCAGCTTAGAGCCCATGGACTCCGGGGCCAACGTCCTGACTTTC. Translated, it gives CASSLEPMDSGANVLTF.

This clonotype turned up a few times. The chain joins TRBV24-1 to TRBJ2-7, with 7 nucleotides matching TRBD1. The germline V gene encodes CDR1 KGHDR and CDR2 SFDVKD. This CDR3 is built from 16 residues. Trimming cost V 5 bases and J 6 bases; bases outside gene matches: 15. CDR3 sequence reads: CATSGVPWDRGCEQYF. The CDR3 nucleotides read TGTGCCACCAGTGGAGTTCCGTGGGACAGAGGTTGCGAGCAGTACTTC.

This chain uses TRBV4-2 with TRBJ2-1; D perhaps matches TRBD1 (5 bases). Germline CDR1 and CDR2: LGHNA and YNFKEQ. V shed 1 base and J shed 1 base, with 8 bases lying between them. This CDR3 has 15 amino acids. The CDR3 here is CASSQVQGSYNEQFF. Here the CDR3 DNA reads TGTGCCAGCAGCCAAGTGCAGGGATCCTACAATGAGCAGTTCTTC.

This clonotype came up a few times. This chain joins TRBV12-3 or TRBV12-4 and TRBJ2-5, with 12 nucleotides matching TRBD2. The CDR3 spans 16 residues. The J segment lost 4 bases and the V segment lost 0 bases, leaving 3 bases of the junction unmatched. The CDR3 bases are TGTGCCAGCAGTTTAGCCCAACTAGCGGGAGGAGAGACCCAGTACTTC. Translation gives CASSLAQLAGGETQYF.

This clonotype showed up just a few times. This chain joins TRBV5-6 and TRBJ2-3; D uncertain. V lost 5 bases to trimming and J lost 0 bases, with 16 bases between them. The CDR3 spans 16 residues. Germline V lookup: CDR1 SGHDT, CDR2 YYEEEE. For the CDR3, the DNA is TGTGCCAGCAGGCGACGAACTCCGTTGAGCACAGATACGCAGTATTTT. Translating it yields CASRRRTPLSTDTQYF.

In this sample, this clonotype turned up many times. This rearrangement joins TRBV29-1 to TRBJ2-7; no clear D gene. This CDR3 is 12 amino acids long. CDR1 is SQVTM and CDR2 is ANQGSEA in the germline V gene. V lost 7 bases, J lost 0 bases, and 10 bases lay in between. The CDR3 loop is CSAQKDSYEQYF. DNA for the CDR3: TGCAGCGCGCAAAAGGACTCCTACGAGCAGTACTTC.

This clonotype was counted between two and nine times. The chain couples TRBV7-9 to TRBJ1-1, with D perhaps matching TRBD1 (6 bases). The CDR3 has 15 amino acids. Germline V lookup: CDR1 SEHNR, CDR2 FQNEAQ (reference sequence). V lost 1 base and J 0 bases, leaving 9 bases between the germline ends. The CDR3 loop is CASSLGTDMNTEAFF. CDR3 coding DNA: TGTGCCAGCAGCTTAGGGACAGACATGAACACTGAAGCTTTCTTT.

The chain couples TRBV6-5 to TRBJ2-1, with 14 bases fitting TRBD2. Looked up from germline, CDR1 is MNHEY and CDR2 is SVGAGI. The V and J ends lost 4 bases and 9 bases, in that order; junction bases with no gene match: 5. The CDR3 is 15 residues long. In DNA, the CDR3 is TGTGCCAGCAGTTCCGGGACTAGCGGGAGTAGTGAGCAGTTCTTC. It translates to CASSSGTSGSSEQFF.

The table lists this clonotype with many counts. The chain couples TRBV10-3 to TRBJ2-7; D is undetermined. Germline V gene data show CDR1 as ENHRY and CDR2 as SYGVKD. This CDR3 has 11 residues. V was trimmed by 5 bases and J by 5 bases, leaving 7 bases between them. CDR3 in amino acids: CAISFGDEQYF. CDR3 bases: TGTGCCATCAGTTTCGGCGACGAGCAGTACTTC.

In its sample, this clonotype was seen many times. V and J are TRBV5-1 and TRBJ2-1, with TRBD2 as a possible D gene (5 bases). Germline CDR1 and CDR2: SGHRS and YFSETQ. This CDR3 region has 15 residues. Deletions cut 0 bases from V and 5 bases from J, with 12 bases between. The CDR3 sequence is CASSLVGNVDNEQFF. In nucleotides, the CDR3 is TGCGCCAGCAGCTTGGTCGGGAATGTCGACAATGAGCAGTTCTTC.